This is a list of T cell receptor beta chains from one sample in a study of T cell responses to AZD1222 COVID-19 vaccine. The data were produced by immunoSEQ multiplex PCR, yet TCRdb's version contains in-frame clones alone and is incomplete. The data contain about 130,000 clones, under 95% of them singletons. The sequenced sample was peripheral blood, obtained on day 0 of AZD1222 vaccination. Receptor source: an adult in good health. Each CDR3 is given with its conserved first and last residue. Each record gives: CDR3 protein, CDR3 DNA, clone size, D gene, CDR3 length, J gene, V gene. The D gene is left open where the match is weak. For some rows the clone size is stated as once, few or many, or as a class when expanded; others skip it.

cdr3_aa: CSASNRGGNTIYF; cdr3_nt: TGCAGTGCTAGTAACCGCGGAGGAAACACCATATATTTT; clone_size: -; d_call: -; cdr3_length: 13; j_call: TRBJ1-3; v_call: TRBV20-1
cdr3_aa: CASTLQGNEQFF; cdr3_nt: TGTGCCAGCACCTTACAGGGCAATGAGCAGTTCTTC; clone_size: -; d_call: -; cdr3_length: 12; j_call: TRBJ2-1; v_call: TRBV2
cdr3_aa: CASSYNKNTGELFF; cdr3_nt: TGTGCCAGCAGTTACAACAAGAACACCGGGGAGCTGTTTTTT; clone_size: -; d_call: -; cdr3_length: 14; j_call: TRBJ2-2; v_call: TRBV6-2/TRBV6-3
cdr3_aa: CASSPDRASNQPQHF; cdr3_nt: TGTGCCAGCAGTCCGGACAGGGCGAGCAATCAGCCCCAGCATTTT; clone_size: -; d_call: TRBD1; cdr3_length: 15; j_call: TRBJ1-5; v_call: TRBV27
cdr3_aa: CASSFTGEETQYF; cdr3_nt: TGCGCCAGCAGCTTTACAGGGGAAGAGACCCAGTACTTC; clone_size: -; d_call: TRBD1; cdr3_length: 13; j_call: TRBJ2-5; v_call: TRBV5-1
cdr3_aa: CSVEDWTSGGVTDTQYF; cdr3_nt: TGCAGCGTTGAAGATTGGACTAGCGGGGGGGTCACAGATACGCAGTATTTT; clone_size: -; d_call: TRBD2; cdr3_length: 17; j_call: TRBJ2-3; v_call: TRBV29-1
cdr3_aa: CASSYWKYF; cdr3_nt: TGTGCCAGCAGTTATTGGAAGTATTTT; clone_size: once; d_call: -; cdr3_length: 9; j_call: TRBJ2-3; v_call: TRBV7-6
cdr3_aa: CASSVLLSGNTIYF; cdr3_nt: TGTGCCAGCAGTGTTCTCCTCTCTGGAAACACCATATATTTT; clone_size: -; d_call: -; cdr3_length: 14; j_call: TRBJ1-3; v_call: TRBV2
cdr3_aa: CASSIPLAGAEQFF; cdr3_nt: TGTGCCAGTAGTATTCCTCTAGCGGGGGCTGAGCAGTTCTTC; clone_size: -; d_call: TRBD2; cdr3_length: 14; j_call: TRBJ2-1; v_call: TRBV19
cdr3_aa: CAWNGLSYAALHF; cdr3_nt: TGTGCCTGGAACGGACTGAGCTATGCCGCCCTCCACTTT; clone_size: -; d_call: -; cdr3_length: 13; j_call: TRBJ1-6; v_call: TRBV30
cdr3_aa: CASKGPHSGANVLTF; cdr3_nt: TGTGCCAGCAAGGGTCCGCACTCTGGGGCCAACGTCCTGACTTTC; clone_size: -; d_call: -; cdr3_length: 15; j_call: TRBJ2-6; v_call: TRBV6-5
cdr3_aa: CASKKQGGDYGYTF; cdr3_nt: TGTGCCAGCAAAAAACAGGGTGGGGACTATGGCTACACCTTC; clone_size: -; d_call: -; cdr3_length: 14; j_call: TRBJ1-2; v_call: TRBV7-2
cdr3_aa: CASSQDGTGGNEAFF; cdr3_nt: TGCGCCAGCAGCCAAGATGGGACAGGGGGGAATGAAGCTTTCTTT; clone_size: -; d_call: TRBD1; cdr3_length: 15; j_call: TRBJ1-1; v_call: TRBV4-3
cdr3_aa: CASSPPSGSSGNTIYF; cdr3_nt: TGTGCCAGCTCACCACCGTCCGGGAGCTCTGGAAACACCATATATTTT; clone_size: -; d_call: -; cdr3_length: 16; j_call: TRBJ1-3; v_call: TRBV18
cdr3_aa: CASSRKWGQSNQPQHF; cdr3_nt: TGTGCCAGCAGTCGTAAATGGGGACAGAGCAATCAGCCCCAGCATTTT; clone_size: -; d_call: TRBD1; cdr3_length: 16; j_call: TRBJ1-5; v_call: TRBV28
cdr3_aa: CAISETGQGYEQYF; cdr3_nt: TGTGCCATCAGTGAGACCGGACAGGGTTACGAGCAGTACTTC; clone_size: -; d_call: TRBD1; cdr3_length: 14; j_call: TRBJ2-7; v_call: TRBV10-3
cdr3_aa: CASSHPGTGVNYGYTF; cdr3_nt: TGCGCCAGCAGCCACCCCGGGACAGGGGTTAACTATGGCTACACCTTC; clone_size: -; d_call: TRBD1; cdr3_length: 16; j_call: TRBJ1-2; v_call: TRBV4-3
cdr3_aa: CASSLTPAGLNTEAFF; cdr3_nt: TGTGCCAGCAGCTTAACCCCGGCAGGGTTGAACACTGAAGCTTTCTTT; clone_size: -; d_call: -; cdr3_length: 16; j_call: TRBJ1-1; v_call: TRBV7-3
cdr3_aa: CASSPDRSYGYTF; cdr3_nt: TGTGCCAGTAGTCCCGACAGATCCTATGGCTACACCTTC; clone_size: -; d_call: -; cdr3_length: 13; j_call: TRBJ1-2; v_call: TRBV19
cdr3_aa: CASSPGRINSPLHF; cdr3_nt: TGTGCCAGCTCACCGGGCAGGATTAATTCACCCCTCCACTTT; clone_size: -; d_call: -; cdr3_length: 14; j_call: TRBJ1-6; v_call: TRBV18
cdr3_aa: CASSPQGLANEQFF; cdr3_nt: TGTGCCAGCTCACCGCAAGGACTAGCCAATGAGCAGTTCTTC; clone_size: -; d_call: TRBD2; cdr3_length: 14; j_call: TRBJ2-1; v_call: TRBV18
cdr3_aa: CASSQDLSVFNQPQHF; cdr3_nt: TGTGCCAGCAGCCAAGATCTATCGGTTTTCAATCAGCCCCAGCATTTT; clone_size: -; d_call: -; cdr3_length: 16; j_call: TRBJ1-5; v_call: TRBV3-1/TRBV3-2
cdr3_aa: CASSLGMNTEAFF; cdr3_nt: TGTGCCAGCAGTTTGGGGATGAACACTGAAGCTTTCTTT; clone_size: -; d_call: -; cdr3_length: 13; j_call: TRBJ1-1; v_call: TRBV27
cdr3_aa: CASSYRTGYGQPQHF; cdr3_nt: TGTGCCAGCAGTTACCGGACAGGGTACGGACAGCCCCAGCATTTT; clone_size: -; d_call: TRBD1; cdr3_length: 15; j_call: TRBJ1-5; v_call: TRBV6-5
cdr3_aa: CAISRIDNSPLHF; cdr3_nt: TGTGCCATCAGCAGGATTGATAATTCACCCCTCCACTTT; clone_size: -; d_call: -; cdr3_length: 13; j_call: TRBJ1-6; v_call: TRBV10-3
cdr3_aa: CASSQDRGNTEAFF; cdr3_nt: TGTGCCAGCAGCCAGGACAGGGGAAACACTGAAGCTTTCTTT; clone_size: -; d_call: TRBD1; cdr3_length: 14; j_call: TRBJ1-1; v_call: TRBV7-2
cdr3_aa: CATTREEFDTEAFF; cdr3_nt: TGCGCCACTACTCGTGAGGAATTCGACACTGAAGCTTTCTTT; clone_size: -; d_call: -; cdr3_length: 14; j_call: TRBJ1-1; v_call: TRBV5-1
cdr3_aa: CASSRNRNSYEQYF; cdr3_nt: TGTGCCAGCAGCAGAAACAGGAACTCCTACGAGCAGTACTTC; clone_size: -; d_call: -; cdr3_length: 14; j_call: TRBJ2-7; v_call: TRBV7-2
cdr3_aa: CASIQGSGQLTQYF; cdr3_nt: TGTGCCAGCATTCAAGGATCAGGCCAACTGACCCAGTACTTC; clone_size: -; d_call: -; cdr3_length: 14; j_call: TRBJ2-5; v_call: TRBV2
cdr3_aa: CASSSLLQGGGTDTQYF; cdr3_nt: TGTGCCAGCAGCTCCCTGCTTCAGGGGGGGGGAACAGATACGCAGTATTTT; clone_size: -; d_call: -; cdr3_length: 17; j_call: TRBJ2-3; v_call: TRBV5-4
cdr3_aa: CASITPAGHSSNQPQHF; cdr3_nt: TGTGCCAGCATTACCCCGGCCGGGCATTCTAGCAATCAGCCCCAGCATTTT; clone_size: -; d_call: -; cdr3_length: 17; j_call: TRBJ1-5; v_call: TRBV28
cdr3_aa: CSVSQGYEQYF; cdr3_nt: TGCAGCGTTTCACAGGGATACGAGCAGTACTTC; clone_size: -; d_call: -; cdr3_length: 11; j_call: TRBJ2-7; v_call: TRBV29-1
cdr3_aa: CASSPMDVGGSGANVLTF; cdr3_nt: TGTGCCAGCAGCCCCATGGATGTGGGGGGCTCTGGGGCCAACGTCCTGACTTTC; clone_size: -; d_call: -; cdr3_length: 18; j_call: TRBJ2-6; v_call: TRBV5-6
cdr3_aa: CASSLGRAGNTIYF; cdr3_nt: TGCGCCAGCAGCTTGGGCAGGGCGGGAAACACCATATATTTT; clone_size: -; d_call: -; cdr3_length: 14; j_call: TRBJ1-3; v_call: TRBV5-1
cdr3_aa: CANHRVNYGYTF; cdr3_nt: TGTGCCAACCACAGGGTAAACTATGGCTACACCTTC; clone_size: -; d_call: -; cdr3_length: 12; j_call: TRBJ1-2; v_call: TRBV9
cdr3_aa: CASSRRGTGGFLGYTF; cdr3_nt: TGTGCCAGCAGCCGAAGGGGGACAGGAGGTTTTCTCGGCTACACCTTC; clone_size: -; d_call: TRBD1; cdr3_length: 16; j_call: TRBJ1-2; v_call: TRBV3-1/TRBV3-2
cdr3_aa: CASSIPGSRGYTF; cdr3_nt: TGTGCCAGTAGCATCCCAGGGTCTCGGGGCTACACCTTC; clone_size: few; d_call: -; cdr3_length: 13; j_call: TRBJ1-2; v_call: TRBV19
cdr3_aa: CASSTTTSGGYEQYF; cdr3_nt: TGTGCCAGCAGCACCACAACTAGCGGGGGCTACGAGCAGTACTTC; clone_size: -; d_call: TRBD2; cdr3_length: 15; j_call: TRBJ2-7; v_call: TRBV7-9
cdr3_aa: CASTTSGYNEQFF; cdr3_nt: TGCGCCAGCACTACTAGCGGCTACAATGAGCAGTTCTTC; clone_size: once; d_call: TRBD2; cdr3_length: 13; j_call: TRBJ2-1; v_call: TRBV5-1
cdr3_aa: CASSQDQGGQGPYEQYF; cdr3_nt: TGCGCCAGCAGCCAAGATCAGGGGGGACAGGGCCCCTACGAGCAGTACTTC; clone_size: -; d_call: TRBD1; cdr3_length: 17; j_call: TRBJ2-7; v_call: TRBV4-3
cdr3_aa: CASSKLGQGNYGYTF; cdr3_nt: TGCGCCAGCAGCAAGTTGGGACAGGGTAACTATGGCTACACCTTC; clone_size: -; d_call: TRBD1; cdr3_length: 15; j_call: TRBJ1-2; v_call: TRBV5-1
cdr3_aa: CASSLAHPYEQYF; cdr3_nt: TGCGCCAGCAGCCTCGCCCACCCATACGAGCAGTACTTC; clone_size: -; d_call: -; cdr3_length: 13; j_call: TRBJ2-7; v_call: TRBV5-1
cdr3_aa: CASSDAGSVVTGELFF; cdr3_nt: TGTGCCAGCAGTGATGCGGGGAGTGTTGTCACCGGGGAGCTGTTTTTT; clone_size: -; d_call: -; cdr3_length: 16; j_call: TRBJ2-2; v_call: TRBV2
cdr3_aa: CASSDDRGQEHSPLHF; cdr3_nt: TGTGCCAGCAGTGACGACAGGGGGCAGGAGCATTCACCCCTCCACTTT; clone_size: -; d_call: TRBD1; cdr3_length: 16; j_call: TRBJ1-6; v_call: TRBV6-1
cdr3_aa: CAISPDRADTQYF; cdr3_nt: TGTGCCATCAGTCCAGATCGAGCAGATACGCAGTATTTT; clone_size: once; d_call: -; cdr3_length: 13; j_call: TRBJ2-3; v_call: TRBV10-3
cdr3_aa: CASSLTGTSRNIQYF; cdr3_nt: TGCGCCAGCAGCTTGACGGGGACCAGCCGAAACATTCAGTACTTC; clone_size: -; d_call: -; cdr3_length: 15; j_call: TRBJ2-4; v_call: TRBV5-1
cdr3_aa: CASSYSRKGGNTEAFF; cdr3_nt: TGTGCCAGCAGTTACTCTCGGAAGGGTGGGAACACTGAAGCTTTCTTT; clone_size: -; d_call: -; cdr3_length: 16; j_call: TRBJ1-1; v_call: TRBV6-5
cdr3_aa: CASGVAGYSGANVLTF; cdr3_nt: TGTGCCAGCGGAGTCGCAGGGTACTCTGGGGCCAACGTCCTGACTTTC; clone_size: once; d_call: -; cdr3_length: 16; j_call: TRBJ2-6; v_call: TRBV11-2